One T cell receptor beta chain is described in this entry. There are 17 residues in the CDR3. Original handling: Nucleated cell number was recorded as an estimate derived from reference gene primer amplification. TCRdb's table, derived via immunoSEQ multiplex PCR, lists solely in-frame clones and lacks some. V and J calls and clone size are as listed in that table; D and trimming were resolved from the DNA. The sample lists 50,000 to 70,000 clones, around 87% occurring once. This specimen belongs to a study of blood T cell repertoires in COVID-19. Study information: Sites in the United States, Italy and Spain provided acute and convalescent COVID-19 samples. PBMCs, B-cell-depleted T cells, or T cells provided the cDNA or gDNA that made up the material.

The receptor comes from a human donor with active COVID-19. The donor label of this sample is uncertain. Sample: peripheral blood. V and J are TRBV21-1 and TRBJ2-2; the table gives TRBD2 as D, unverified against the DNA. TRBV21-1 is assigned pseudogene status. CDR3 loop: CASSTHGTSGVTGELFF. The CDR3 DNA sequence: TGTGCCAGCAGCACACACGGGACTAGCGGGGTCACCGGGGAGCTGTTTTTT.